The 30 T cell receptor beta chains presented below share a single source sample, sequenced in a study of identical twins. TCRdb ran MiXCR on the 5' RACE reads and lists one entry per CDR3 protein. The sample lists around 510,000 distinct CDR3 sequences, around 15% occurring once. The sample was also reused in another study, on yellow fever vaccine responses in identical twins.

Sequenced material: CD4+ T cells sorted from blood. These receptors all stem from a woman between 18 and 29 years old in good health.

This chain connects TRBV6-5 to TRBJ1-4; D call uncertain. V was clipped by 0 bases and J by 7 bases, with 15 bases between them. Germline V CDR1 and CDR2: MNHEY, SVGAGI. The CDR3 spans 16 residues. The CDR3: CASSYSGVLRSEKLFF. The CDR3 DNA reads as TGTGCCAGCAGTTACTCTGGGGTTTTGAGATCTGAAAAACTGTTTTTT.

The chain employs TRBV4-2 and TRBJ2-1, with D perhaps matching TRBD2 (5 bases). This CDR3 contains 16 residues. Deletions cut 6 bases from V and 4 bases from J, with 19 bases between. Germline V gene lookup returns CDR1 LGHNA and CDR2 YNFKEQ. CDR3 region: CASSRNPDSSYNEQFF. DNA for the CDR3: TGTGCCAGCAGTCGGAATCCGGACTCCTCTTACAATGAGCAGTTCTTC.

The table lists this clonotype with a few counts. The chain recombines TRBV12-3 or TRBV12-4 with TRBJ2-3, with TRBD1 as a possible D gene (5 bases). The CDR3 covers 16 residues. Trimming removed 4 bases from V and 1 base from J, with 15 bases in between. This CDR3 reads CASSSQGRVGTDTQYF. CDR3 in DNA: TGTGCCAGCAGTTCCCAGGGCAGGGTGGGCACAGATACGCAGTATTTT.

This clonotype has a count of ten or more. V is TRBV21-1 and J is TRBJ2-2; the D call in the table, TRBD2, was not verified against the DNA. TRBV21-1 represents a pseudogene. The CDR3 consists of 16 residues. CDR3 coding DNA: TGTGCCAGCAGCAAACCCTCAGCCCTGAACACCGGGGAGCTGTTTTTT. This gives the protein CASSKPSALNTGELFF.

This clonotype showed up just a few times. The V call is TRBV6-5, the J call TRBJ1-3; D is perhaps TRBD1 (6 bases). CDR1 is MNHEY, CDR2 SVGAGI, per germline. The V and J ends lost 2 bases and 1 base respectively, with 6 bases between them. The CDR3 runs 14 residues. CDR3 protein: CASSYGTSGNTIYF. In DNA form, the CDR3 reads TGTGCCAGCAGTTACGGGACATCTGGAAACACCATATATTTT.

This clonotype appeared a few times. This chain joins TRBV7-9 and TRBJ2-3; 8 bases agree with TRBD1. The CDR3 is 15 residues long. V trimming: 6 bases; J trimming: 0 bases; junction bases outside the gene matches: 5. The germline V gene encodes CDR1 SEHNR and CDR2 FQNEAQ (reference sequence). CDR3 coding DNA: TGTGCCAGCAGATTTACAGGGGGGAGCACAGATACGCAGTATTTT. Amino acid sequence: CASRFTGGSTDTQYF.

This clonotype occurred many times. The chain employs TRBV27 and TRBJ2-7, with D unclear. CDR3 length equals 14 residues. V was clipped by 0 bases and J by 2 bases, with 8 bases between them. Germline loops: CDR1 MNHEY, CDR2 SMNVEV (reference sequence). CDR3 amino acids: CASSLSDGTYEQYF. The CDR3 nucleotides read TGTGCCAGCAGTTTATCGGACGGAACCTACGAGCAGTACTTC.

This clonotype was seen ten or more times. This chain links TRBV3-1 with TRBJ1-4; no definite D call. The CDR3 is made up of 15 amino acids. The V gene lost 2 bases and the J gene lost 5 bases, with 12 bases spanning the gap. The germline gives CDR1 LGHDT, CDR2 YNNKEL (reference sequence). CDR3 bases: TGTGCCAGCAGCCAATTGTCCAGGAAGAATGAAAAACTGTTTTTT. This encodes CASSQLSRKNEKLFF. Filled out from reference TRBV3-1 and TRBJ1-4, the complete variable domain reads DTAVSQTPKYLVTQMGNDKSIKCEQNLGHDTMYWYKQDSKKFLKIMFSYNNKELIINETVPNRFSPKSPDKAHLNLHINSLELGDSAVYFCASSQLSRKNEKLFFGSGTQLSVL.

This clonotype was recorded a few times. The J gene is TRBJ2-3, the V gene TRBV12-5; 13 bases align to TRBD2. The CDR3 runs to 15 residues. From germline, CDR1 is LGHNT and CDR2 FRNRAP. J gave up 5 bases and V 7 bases, and 6 bases lay outside the gene matches. The CDR3 nucleotides are TGTGCTAGTGTACGACTAGCGGGGGGAGTAGATACGCAGTATTTT. It yields the protein CASVRLAGGVDTQYF.

This clonotype was seen many times. The chain carries TRBV6-1 and TRBJ2-7, with 8 nucleotides matching TRBD2. Trimming removed 6 bases from V and 0 bases from J; junction bases left unmatched: 1. CDR3 length: 13 amino acids. Per germline, CDR1 MNHNS and CDR2 SASEGT. This CDR3 reads CASSRGGSYEQYF. The DNA of the CDR3 is TGTGCCAGCAGCCGGGGGGGCTCCTACGAGCAGTACTTC.

The chain is built from TRBV3-1 and TRBJ2-3; no clear D. This CDR3 has 16 amino acids. Germline values: CDR1 LGHDT, CDR2 YNNKEL (reference sequence). V lost 3 bases and J lost 7, with 20 bases in between. CDR3 loop: CASSHRYRTTENTQYF. The CDR3 DNA follows: TGTGCCAGCAGCCACCGATACAGAACCACAGAGAATACGCAGTATTTT.

The rearrangement links TRBV6-2 or TRBV6-3 to TRBJ1-1; D gene uncertain. CDR1 MNHEY and CDR2 SVGEGT come from the germline V gene. V gave up 3 bases and J gave up 2 bases, with 4 bases separating them. CDR3 length: 12 residues. CDR3 loop: CASSYKNTEAFF. DNA for the CDR3: TGTGCCAGCAGTTATAAAAACACTGAAGCTTTCTTT.

CDR3 sequence: CASSQLEGSRGYTF. The CDR3, as DNA: TGCGCCAGCAGCCAACTCGAGGGATCTCGAGGCTACACCTTC. This sequence joins TRBV4-1 and TRBJ1-2; unclear D gene. The CDR3 sequence is 14 residues long. In germline, CDR1 is MGHRA, CDR2 YSYEKL. Trimming shortened V by 2 bases and J by 8 bases, and 15 bases separated the two germline ends.

The chain carries TRBV10-2 and TRBJ2-4, with TRBD1 as a possible D gene (6 bases). Germline CDR1 reads WSHSY; CDR2 reads SAAADI. Trimming removed 6 bases from V and 0 bases from J, with 12 bases in between. The CDR3 has 15 residues. In nucleotides, the CDR3 is TGCGCCAGCAGCGACAGGACCCTAGCCAAAAACATTCAGTACTTC. Translating gives CASSDRTLAKNIQYF.

The rearrangement uses TRBV6-1 and TRBJ2-7; D gene ambiguous. The ends were cut back, 5 bases at V and 6 bases at J, with 8 bases in the middle. Germline assignment: CDR1 MNHNS and CDR2 SASEGT. This CDR3 comprises 11 residues. CDR3 bases: TGTGCCAGCAGTCCGGACGCCGAGCAGTACTTC. This sequence encodes CASSPDAEQYF.

The V gene is TRBV6-6, the J gene TRBJ1-2, with D possibly being TRBD1 (5 bases). CDR1 is MNHNY, CDR2 SVGAGI, per germline (reference sequence). The CDR3 runs to 12 residues. The germline V and J ends were trimmed by 2 bases and 7 bases, with 8 bases remaining between them. The CDR3 nucleotides are TGTGCCAGCAGTTACACCCAGGGTGGCTACACCTTC. Its protein is CASSYTQGGYTF.

The genes are TRBV6-6 and TRBJ2-3, with 9 bases fitting TRBD1. Germline V gene sequence: CDR1 MNHNY, CDR2 SVGAGI (reference sequence). The CDR3 is made up of 14 amino acids. The V gene end was trimmed by 6 bases and the J gene end by 4 bases; junction bases not matched to a gene: 5. The CDR3 loop reads CASSPDRGSDTQYF. The CDR3 region has the DNA TGTGCCAGCAGCCCGGACAGGGGTTCAGATACGCAGTATTTT.

The chain carries TRBV5-1 and TRBJ2-1; 7 nucleotides agree with TRBD2. This CDR3 has 15 amino acids. Germline V CDR1 and CDR2: SGHRS, YFSETQ. J lost 2 bases, V lost 3 bases, and 5 bases had no gene match. CDR3 sequence (DNA): TGCGCCAGCAGCTCGAGCGGGAATGCCTACAATGAGCAGTTCTTC. Residues: CASSSSGNAYNEQFF. The variable domain in full, with the rest retrieved from reference TRBV5-1 and TRBJ2-1, is KAGVTQTPRYLIKTRGQQVTLSCSPISGHRSVSWYQQTPGQGLQFLFEYFSETQRNKGNFPGRFSGRQFSNSRSEMNVSTLELGDSALYLCASSSSGNAYNEQFFGPGTRLTVL.

Only a few counts were recorded for this clonotype. The chain is built from TRBV19 and TRBJ2-6, with a tentative D call TRBD1 (6 bases). Between the trimmed V and J ends, which lost 6 bases and 0 bases, there was a span of 12 bases. The CDR3 is 16 residues long. The germline V gene encodes CDR1 LNHDA and CDR2 SQIVND (reference sequence). CDR3 amino acids: CASSRDKFSGANVLTF. CDR3 sequence (DNA): TGTGCCAGTAGCCGGGACAAATTCTCTGGGGCCAACGTCCTGACTTTC.

This chain connects TRBV4-1 to TRBJ2-1; TRBD1 matches 9 bases. Germline CDR1 reads MGHRA; CDR2 reads YSYEKL. The CDR3 is 16 amino acids. The ends lost 2 bases at V and 9 bases at J; junction bases unmatched: 11. The CDR3 sequence: CASSQSSGQGSGEQFF. The CDR3 nucleotides are TGCGCCAGCAGCCAAAGTTCTGGACAGGGGTCTGGTGAGCAGTTCTTC.

There are many counts of this clonotype. The chain couples TRBV5-1 to TRBJ2-3, with a weak D call TRBD1 (5 bases). Trimming took off 2 bases at V and 6 bases at J, with 16 bases between the two ends. The CDR3 contains 15 residues. Per the germline V gene, CDR1 is SGHRS and CDR2 is YFSETQ. DNA for the CDR3: TGCGCCAGCAGCTTTCAAGACAGAGTAGCCGATACGCAGTATTTT. Translated: CASSFQDRVADTQYF.

This clonotype was seen at least ten times. V is TRBV29-1 and J is TRBJ2-7; D is undetermined. Germline loops: CDR1 SQVTM, CDR2 ANQGSEA. The V gene lost 7 bases and the J gene lost 4 bases, with 11 bases spanning the gap. This CDR3 is 11 amino acids long. Here the CDR3 reads CSALISYEQYF. For the CDR3, the DNA is TGCAGCGCCCTAATCAGTTACGAGCAGTACTTC.

This clonotype was picked up a small number of times. The rearrangement links TRBV9 to TRBJ2-3; no firm D call. Trimming shortened V by 2 bases and J by 3 bases, and 19 bases separated the two germline ends. Germline V CDR1 and CDR2: SGDLS, YYNGEE. This CDR3 has 17 residues. CDR3 in amino acids: CASSVGSTYSRTDTQYF. CDR3 sequence (DNA): TGTGCCAGCAGCGTCGGTTCGACTTATTCACGGACAGATACGCAGTATTTT.

This clonotype was detected only a few times. The CDR3 reads CASSPTLQGAGDEQYF. CDR3 DNA: TGTGCCAGCAGCCCCACCCTTCAGGGGGCTGGGGACGAGCAGTACTTC. The V call is TRBV6-1, the J call TRBJ2-7; the match to TRBD1 covers 8 bases. With 6 bases clipped from V and 5 bases from J, the junction kept 15 bases outside the gene matches. This CDR3 contains 16 residues. The germline CDR1 and CDR2 sequences are MNHNS and SASEGT.

This clonotype appeared many times. V usage is TRBV4-2 and J usage is TRBJ2-5, with 7 bases aligning to TRBD1. The germline V gene encodes CDR1 LGHNA and CDR2 YNFKEQ. The CDR3 spans 16 residues. V trimming: 0 bases; J trimming: 4 bases; junction bases outside the gene matches: 8. The CDR3 is CASSQDVGQVIETQYF. The DNA for the CDR3 is TGTGCCAGCAGCCAAGATGTAGGACAGGTCATAGAGACCCAGTACTTC.

The genes are TRBV11-2 and TRBJ1-5; 10 bases align to TRBD1. V was pared by 5 bases and J by 6 bases, with 7 bases of the junction left unmatched. The CDR3 extends over 15 amino acids. Germline V gene lookup returns CDR1 SGHAT and CDR2 FQNNGV. CDR3 region: CASSLGQGTLQPQHF. The DNA of the CDR3 is TGTGCCAGCAGCCTGGGACAGGGGACACTTCAGCCCCAGCATTTT.

This clonotype was observed a few times. This rearrangement joins TRBV7-2 to TRBJ1-5; maybe TRBD1 (5 bases). V was shortened by 2 bases and J by 0 bases, with 14 bases between the two germline ends. Germline lookup yields CDR1 SGHTA and CDR2 FQGNSA. CDR3 length: 17 residues. CDR3 sequence (DNA): TGTGCCAGCAGCTTAACCCTTAGCAGGGTTAGCAATCAGCCCCAGCATTTT. Its protein product is CASSLTLSRVSNQPQHF.

CDR3 in amino acids: CASSPLDSSEQYF. As DNA, the CDR3 is TGTGCCAGCTCACCTCTCGACTCTAGCGAGCAGTACTTC. The rearrangement uses TRBV18 and TRBJ2-7; D unresolved. The germline V and J ends were trimmed by 3 bases and 6 bases, with 12 bases remaining between them. The CDR3 consists of 13 residues. Germline assignment: CDR1 KGHSH and CDR2 LQKENI. Full variable domain (missing parts from reference TRBV18 and TRBJ2-7): NAGVMQNPRHLVRRRGQEARLRCSPMKGHSHVYWYRQLPEEGLKFMVYLQKENIIDESGMPKERFSAEFPKEGPSILRIQQVVRGDSAAYFCASSPLDSSEQYFGPGTRLTVT.

V is TRBV19 and J is TRBJ1-6, with D possibly matching TRBD1 (5 bases). Trimming stripped 9 bases from V and 9 bases from J, with 15 bases between. Per germline, CDR1 LNHDA and CDR2 SQIVND (reference sequence). The length of the CDR3 is 13 residues. CDR3 nucleotide sequence: TGTGCCAGCTCGGGGGTGAGGCTTTCACCCCTCCACTTT. Protein sequence: CASSGVRLSPLHF.

The V gene is TRBV6-2 or TRBV6-3, the J gene TRBJ2-5; unclear D gene. Germline CDR1 reads MNHEY; CDR2 reads SVGEGT. The CDR3 consists of 15 residues. V was trimmed by 5 bases and J by 0 bases, leaving 13 bases between them. CDR3 in amino acids: CASSLRTEYQETQYF. The CDR3 nucleotides are TGTGCCAGCAGTCTCCGGACCGAATACCAAGAGACCCAGTACTTC.